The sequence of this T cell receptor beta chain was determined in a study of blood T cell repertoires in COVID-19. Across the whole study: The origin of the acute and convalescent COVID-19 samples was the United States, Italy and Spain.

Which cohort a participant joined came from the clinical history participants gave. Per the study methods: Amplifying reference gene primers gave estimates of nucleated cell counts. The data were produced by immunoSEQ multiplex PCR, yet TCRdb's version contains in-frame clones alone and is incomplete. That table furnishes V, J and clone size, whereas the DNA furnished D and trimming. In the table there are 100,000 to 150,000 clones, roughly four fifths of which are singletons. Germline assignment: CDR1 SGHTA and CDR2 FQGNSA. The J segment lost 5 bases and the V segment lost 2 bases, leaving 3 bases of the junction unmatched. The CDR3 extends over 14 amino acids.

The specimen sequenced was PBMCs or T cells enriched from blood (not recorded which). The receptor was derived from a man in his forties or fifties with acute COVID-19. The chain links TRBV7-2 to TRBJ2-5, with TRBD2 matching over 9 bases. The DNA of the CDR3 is TGTGCCAGCAGCTTACAAACTAGCGGGGAGACCCAGTACTTC. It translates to CASSLQTSGETQYF.